Shown below are 10 T cell receptor beta chains from a single sample sequenced in a study of cytomegalovirus exposure and HLA in healthy donors. PCR involved 60 Vbeta and 13 Jbeta primers. Profiled with immunoSEQ multiplex PCR; TCRdb holds only in-frame clones, not every one. The sample records around 150,000 clones, roughly 77% being singletons. The sample comprised PBMCs. Every receptor here comes from a woman aged 40 to 50 in good health and CMV-seropositive.

This sequence joins TRBV5-4 and TRBJ2-7, with D possibly TRBD2 on 7 matching bases. CDR1 is SGHNT, CDR2 YYREEE, per germline (reference sequence). V was pared by 5 bases and J by 7 bases, with 22 bases between. The CDR3 is made up of 15 amino acids. DNA for the CDR3: TGTGCCAGCAGGAAGGGGGGGGACACCCAGGGGGAGCAGTACTTC. Translated, it gives CASRKGGDTQGEQYF.

The chain joins TRBV5-6 to TRBJ1-6; D may be TRBD1 (6 bases). Germline V gene sequence: CDR1 SGHDT, CDR2 YYEEEE. V lost 0 bases and J 2 bases, leaving 12 bases between the germline ends. The CDR3 spans 17 residues. The CDR3 DNA reads as TGTGCCAGCAGCTTGGATCGGACAGTAACCTATAATTCACCCCTCCACTTT. Translating it yields CASSLDRTVTYNSPLHF.

This clone occurred a few times. The V and J genes are TRBV9 and TRBJ2-1, with 8 bases matching TRBD2. The CDR3 has 13 residues. Looked up from germline, CDR1 is SGDLS and CDR2 is YYNGEE. Trimming at V came to 6 bases and at J to 9 bases, leaving 8 bases not matched to a gene. The CDR3 nucleotides read TGTGCCAGCAACCAGGGGACTAGTGGTGAGCAGTTCTTC. It encodes CASNQGTSGEQFF.

This sequence joins TRBV30 and TRBJ2-7; 8 nucleotides align to TRBD1. J gave up 6 bases and V 5 bases, and 9 bases lay outside the gene matches. CDR1 GTSNPN and CDR2 SVGIG come from the germline V gene (reference sequence). The CDR3 has 13 residues. The CDR3 nucleotides read TGTGCCTGGGACCGGGACAGGTCGATCGAGCAGTACTTC. Its translation: CAWDRDRSIEQYF.

The count of this clone is one. The chain recombines TRBV30 with TRBJ1-2; 8 bases agree with TRBD1. V gave up 2 bases and J gave up 4 bases; unmatched junction bases: 6. This CDR3 region has 14 residues. From germline, CDR1 is GTSNPN and CDR2 SVGIG (reference sequence). This chain's CDR3 is CAWSWQGAGYGYTF. In DNA form, the CDR3 reads TGTGCCTGGAGTTGGCAGGGGGCGGGCTATGGCTACACCTTC.

This chain links TRBV18 with TRBJ2-7; 7 bases map to TRBD2. In germline, CDR1 is KGHSH, CDR2 LQKENI. Trimming took 0 bases from V and 3 from J; bases not matched to a gene: 2. This CDR3 is 14 amino acids long. The CDR3 region is CASSPPGGSYEQYF. In DNA, the CDR3 is TGTGCCAGCTCACCACCGGGCGGGAGCTACGAGCAGTACTTC.

The V call is TRBV10-1, the J call TRBJ2-1, with D maybe TRBD1 (5 bases). The germline V gene has CDR1 WNHNN and CDR2 SYGVQD (reference sequence). The CDR3 contains 14 residues. Between the trimmed V and J ends, which lost 2 bases and 3 bases, there was a span of 8 bases. In DNA, the CDR3 is TGCGCCAGCAGTGAGAAAGGACACTACAATGAGCAGTTCTTC. Translating it yields CASSEKGHYNEQFF.

The genes are TRBV4-3 and TRBJ2-3; 8 bases are shared with TRBD2. The germline gives CDR1 LGHNA, CDR2 YSLEER. With V trimmed by 1 base and J by 5 bases, 2 bases remained unmatched. This CDR3 spans 14 amino acids. Written as DNA, the CDR3 is TGCGCCAGCAGCCAAGGCCTAGCGGGAGATACGCAGTATTTT. It is translated as CASSQGLAGDTQYF.

V usage is TRBV6-5 and J usage is TRBJ2-4; 12 bases are shared with TRBD2. The junction had 6 bases not matched to a gene; V was cut back by 6 bases and J by 6 bases. The CDR3 has 15 amino acids. CDR1 MNHEY and CDR2 SVGAGI come from the germline V gene. CDR3 sequence (DNA): TGTGCCAGCAGCCGGACTAGCGGGGCGGGAAACATTCAGTACTTC. As protein: CASSRTSGAGNIQYF.

This chain links TRBV19 with TRBJ2-1; D unresolved. CDR3 length: 12 residues. Germline V CDR1 and CDR2: LNHDA, SQIVND (reference sequence). V gave up 2 bases and J gave up 7 bases, with 6 bases separating them. In DNA, the CDR3 is TGTGCCAGTAGTATACCCGGGAATGAGCAGTTCTTC. The encoded protein is CASSIPGNEQFF.